These T cell receptor beta chains were read from a single sample in a study of CD8+CD57+ T cells in acquired aplastic anemia. TCRdb used MiXCR to reprocess the reads, holding one entry per CDR3 protein. The data show some 210,000 distinct CDR3 sequences, with around 60% seen just once and 25% to 30% held by the top ten. The specimen was sorted CD4+, CD8+, or CD8+CD57+ T cells (not recorded which) from PBMCs. The receptors derive from a human donor in good health. Both conserved end residues are part of each CDR3. The D gene is left open where the match is weak. The size entry is marked missing in some rows and otherwise reads once, few, many or a size class.

J gene,clone size,V gene,D gene,CDR3 protein,CDR3 DNA
TRBJ2-3,many,TRBV4-1,NA,CASSQRPPTDTQYF,TGCGCCAGCAGCCAACGACCCCCCACAGATACGCAGTATTTT
TRBJ2-7,NA,TRBV5-1,TRBD1,CASSLPQGAAYEQYF,TGCGCCAGCAGCTTGCCACAGGGGGCGGCCTACGAGCAGTACTTC
TRBJ1-1,NA,TRBV4-1,NA,CASSQEGGGVYGVNTEAFF,TGCGCCAGCAGCCAAGAGGGGGGTGGGGTTTACGGGGTGAACACTGAAGCTTTCTTT
TRBJ2-7,many,TRBV12-3/TRBV12-4,NA,CASSLTVDEQYF,TGTGCCAGCAGTTTGACGGTGGACGAGCAGTACTTC
TRBJ2-2,once,TRBV2,NA,CASSVATHTGELFF,TGTGCCAGCAGCGTAGCGACGCACACCGGGGAGCTGTTTTTT
TRBJ1-1,NA,TRBV10-1,NA,CASSTGRANTEAFF,TGTGCCAGCAGTACAGGGAGAGCTAACACTGAAGCTTTCTTT
TRBJ2-7,NA,TRBV7-9,NA,CASSPYGDEQYF,TGTGCCAGCAGCCCCTACGGCGACGAGCAGTACTTC
TRBJ1-4,once,TRBV7-9,NA,CASSASRTENEKLFF,TGTGCCAGCAGCGCCTCCCGGACAGAGAATGAAAAACTGTTTTTT
TRBJ2-3,few,TRBV24-1,NA,CATSDYQDGTDTQYF,TGTGCCACCAGTGATTATCAGGATGGCACAGATACGCAGTATTTT
TRBJ2-7,NA,TRBV6-2/TRBV6-3,TRBD2,CASSPGLAGGRDEQYF,TGTGCCAGCAGCCCGGGACTAGCGGGGGGGCGCGACGAGCAGTACTTC
TRBJ2-7,many,TRBV30,NA,CAWSVDSIYEQYF,TGTGCCTGGAGTGTAGATTCGATTTACGAGCAGTACTTC